One and the same sample provided the 22 T cell receptor beta chains below, sequenced in a study of T cells in Graves' hyperthyroidism and ophthalmopathy. Researchers amplified the TCR beta CDR3 regions from RNA transcripts. The TCR CDR3 was amplified in a first-round RT-PCR using the HTBI primer set. A single record per CDR3 protein comes from TCRdb applying MiXCR to the multiplex PCR reads. The sample consists of around 530,000 distinct CDR3 sequences, roughly 18% of them appearing once. The sequencing sample was made of blood. The receptors originated from a woman younger than 35 with Graves' ophthalmopathy.

This clonotype was recorded at least ten times. The J gene is TRBJ1-1, the V gene TRBV5-1; D not resolved. Looked up from germline, CDR1 is SGHRS and CDR2 is YFSETQ. The V gene lost 0 bases and the J gene lost 4 bases, with 10 bases spanning the gap. The CDR3 has 14 amino acids. CDR3 sequence (DNA): TGCGCCAGCAGCTTGGACGGAACGGGCACTGAAGCTTTCTTT. Translated: CASSLDGTGTEAFF.

This clonotype was observed at least ten times. The V gene is TRBV7-2, the J gene TRBJ2-7; 10 bases are a match to TRBD2. This CDR3 comprises 17 residues. CDR1 is SGHTA, CDR2 FQGNSA, per germline. J was trimmed by 0 bases and V by 4 bases; bases with no gene match: 9. CDR3: CASSSQLAGHHSYEQYF. Here the CDR3 DNA reads TGTGCCAGCAGCTCTCAACTAGCGGGACACCACTCCTACGAGCAGTACTTC.

This clonotype was seen ten or more times. CDR3: CASRTSGRTDTQYF. The CDR3 region has the DNA TGTGCCAGCAGGACTAGCGGACGCACAGATACGCAGTATTTT. The chain is built from TRBV12-3 or TRBV12-4 and TRBJ2-3; 9 nucleotides agree with TRBD2. CDR3 length: 14 amino acids. V was pared by 6 bases and J by 1 base, with 2 bases of the junction left unmatched.

This clonotype was detected many times. The CDR3, as DNA: TGTGCCAGCAGTTTATTTTCTGCGGGACAGAATGGCTACACCTTC. Its protein is CASSLFSAGQNGYTF. This chain connects TRBV28 to TRBJ1-2; 7 positions match TRBD1. The CDR3 has 15 residues. CDR1 and CDR2 from the germline V gene are MDHEN and SYDVKM. V lost 1 base, J lost 6 bases, and 8 bases stayed unmatched.

This clonotype was seen many times. CDR3 sequence: CASSLFRDKGYQETQYF. The DNA of the CDR3 is TGTGCCAGCAGTTTATTCCGGGACAAGGGGTACCAAGAGACCCAGTACTTC. The J gene is TRBJ2-5, the V gene TRBV28, with D possibly being TRBD1 (6 bases). Trimming stripped 1 base from V and 0 bases from J, with 15 bases between. The CDR3 totals 17 residues. Germline V CDR1 and CDR2: MDHEN, SYDVKM.

In its sample, this clonotype was seen a few times. This chain uses TRBV28 with TRBJ2-1; D unresolved. This CDR3 spans 15 amino acids. V lost 6 bases and J 4 bases, leaving 16 bases between the germline ends. CDR1 and CDR2 from the germline V gene are MDHEN and SYDVKM. The CDR3 region has the DNA TGTGCCAGCAGGCCGGGCCGCGAAGGGTACAATGAGCAGTTCTTC. This translates into CASRPGREGYNEQFF.

This clonotype was seen ten or more times. The chain uses TRBV28 and TRBJ2-7; no definite D call. Germline values: CDR1 MDHEN, CDR2 SYDVKM. The CDR3 extends over 12 amino acids. Between the trimmed V and J ends, which lost 5 bases and 0 bases, there was a span of 5 bases. CDR3 nucleotides: TGTGCCAGCAGTACGAGCTCCTACGAGCAGTACTTC. Protein: CASSTSSYEQYF.

This clonotype was detected a few times. The rearrangement joins TRBV29-1 to TRBJ1-6; weak D call: TRBD1 (5 bases). The germline CDR1 and CDR2 sequences are SQVTM and ANQGSEA. This CDR3 contains 14 residues. V lost 4 bases to trimming and J lost 7 bases, with 14 bases between them. CDR3 sequence: CSVGRGSPNSPLHF. Written as DNA, the CDR3 is TGCAGCGTTGGAAGGGGCAGTCCCAATTCACCCCTCCACTTT.

J is TRBJ2-7 and V is TRBV6-2 or TRBV6-3; a possible D gene is TRBD1 (6 bases). The CDR3 runs 15 residues. V lost 2 bases and J 2 bases, leaving 13 bases between the germline ends. Germline CDR1 reads MNHEY; CDR2 reads SVGEGT. The CDR3, as DNA: TGTGCCAGCAGTTACAGTAGGGGGTTCGCCTACGAGCAGTACTTC. Protein: CASSYSRGFAYEQYF.

This clonotype showed up many times. The V gene is TRBV28, the J gene TRBJ1-1; D is unclear. Trimming cost V 3 bases and J 0 bases, with 5 bases left between them. The V gene's germline CDR1 is MDHEN and CDR2 SYDVKM. The CDR3 loop spans 13 amino acids. CDR3 protein: CASSFEVNTEAFF. The CDR3 DNA follows: TGTGCCAGCAGTTTCGAGGTGAACACTGAAGCTTTCTTT.

The sample holds a few counts of this clonotype. This chain joins TRBV19 and TRBJ2-1; D call uncertain. V lost 4 bases to trimming and J lost 8 bases, with 12 bases between them. From germline, CDR1 is LNHDA and CDR2 SQIVND (reference sequence). There are 13 residues in the CDR3. The CDR3 spells CASSRTAYDEQFF. The DNA for the CDR3 is TGTGCCAGTAGTAGGACGGCATACGATGAGCAGTTCTTC.

This clonotype was observed a few times. This chain uses TRBV20-1 with TRBJ2-3; 9 bases are a match to TRBD2. The length of the CDR3 is 18 residues. J gave up 0 bases and V 2 bases, and 12 bases lay outside the gene matches. Germline CDR1 is DFQATT and CDR2 is SNEGSKA (reference sequence). CDR3: CSARFWPSGAHSTDTQYF. In nucleotides, the CDR3 is TGCAGTGCTAGATTTTGGCCTAGCGGGGCCCATAGCACAGATACGCAGTATTTT.

This clonotype was counted many times. The V and J genes are TRBV7-2 and TRBJ2-7, with 13 bases aligning to TRBD2. Per the germline V gene, CDR1 is SGHTA and CDR2 is FQGNSA. CDR3 length: 14 residues. Unmatched junction bases numbered 10, after V lost 11 bases and J lost 6 bases. DNA for the CDR3: TGTGCCTCCAGCGTGGGACTAGCGGGAATCGAGCAGTACTTC. Encoded protein: CASSVGLAGIEQYF.

V gene TRBV29-1 combines with J gene TRBJ2-7; D is unresolved. The CDR3 is 13 amino acids. The V gene's germline CDR1 is SQVTM and CDR2 ANQGSEA. V gave up 2 bases and J gave up 0 bases, with 8 bases separating them. CDR3 bases: TGCAGCGTTGAAAGGGCGAACTCCTACGAGCAGTACTTC. Amino acids: CSVERANSYEQYF.

The chain has TRBV28 and TRBJ2-1; D is uncertain. V shed 3 bases and J shed 2 bases, with 11 bases lying between them. Germline V lookup: CDR1 MDHEN, CDR2 SYDVKM. The CDR3 loop spans 15 amino acids. The CDR3 loop reads CASSFLSLPYNEQFF. In DNA form, the CDR3 reads TGTGCCAGCAGTTTCCTATCCCTCCCCTACAATGAGCAGTTCTTC.

This clonotype was detected only once. In nucleotides, the CDR3 is TGTGCCAGCAGCTTAGATGGGGGGTCCACGAGAGGAAACACCATATATTTT. It translates to CASSLDGGSTRGNTIYF. V gene TRBV7-9 combines with J gene TRBJ1-3; a weak D match, TRBD1 (5 bases). This CDR3 comprises 17 residues. Deletions cut 1 base from V and 4 bases from J, with 17 bases between. Germline V gives CDR1 SEHNR, CDR2 FQNEAQ (reference sequence).

This clonotype was recorded many times. This chain uses TRBV20-1 with TRBJ2-7, with 10 bases lining up with TRBD1. Germline V gene sequence: CDR1 DFQATT, CDR2 SNEGSKA (reference sequence). V was pared by 6 bases and J by 4 bases, with 6 bases of the junction left unmatched. The CDR3 consists of 13 residues. CDR3 loop: CSADRGPGYEQYF. CDR3 sequence (DNA): TGCAGTGCAGACAGGGGGCCAGGTTACGAGCAGTACTTC.

This clonotype was counted between two and nine times. The chain is built from TRBV9 and TRBJ2-7; 8 nucleotides line up with TRBD2. Germline CDR1 reads SGDLS; CDR2 reads YYNGEE. The CDR3 contains 16 residues. V was clipped by 4 bases and J by 2 bases; unmatched bases: 11. The CDR3 DNA is TGTGCCAGCAGCTCCGGGAGGGGAGGGCAAGCCTACGAGCAGTACTTC. Translating it yields CASSSGRGGQAYEQYF.

The rearrangement joins TRBV4-3 to TRBJ2-1; weak D call: TRBD1 (5 bases). The V and J ends lost 0 bases and 0 bases respectively, with 6 bases between them. There are 15 residues in the CDR3. Looked up from germline, CDR1 is LGHNA and CDR2 is YSLEER. CDR3 DNA: TGCGCCAGCAGCCAAGAAGACAGCTCCTACAATGAGCAGTTCTTC. Encoded protein: CASSQEDSSYNEQFF.

This clonotype showed up many times. The chain joins TRBV13 to TRBJ2-7; no reliable D call. The CDR3 totals 13 residues. Germline CDR1 and CDR2: PRHDT and FYEKMQ (reference sequence). V lost 7 bases, J lost 6 bases, and 16 bases lay in between. CDR3 nucleotides: TGTGCCAGCACCGAAGGGATCATCGGCGAGCAGTACTTC. Its translation is CASTEGIIGEQYF.

This clonotype was detected many times. The V and J genes are TRBV7-2 and TRBJ2-2; 8 positions match TRBD2. The CDR3 has 17 residues. Per the germline V gene, CDR1 is SGHTA and CDR2 is FQGNSA. V lost 5 bases and J lost 2; bases outside the gene matches: 10. For the CDR3, the DNA is TGTGCCAGCAGCCCAGGGGTTAGCGGGATAAACACCGGGGAGCTGTTTTTT. This sequence encodes CASSPGVSGINTGELFF.

Many counts were recorded for this clonotype. V and J are TRBV20-1 and TRBJ2-3, with 9 bases that match TRBD2. The J segment lost 4 bases and the V segment lost 0 bases, leaving 8 bases of the junction unmatched. The CDR3 is made up of 16 amino acids. Germline V gives CDR1 DFQATT, CDR2 SNEGSKA (reference sequence). DNA of the CDR3: TGCAGTGCTAGAGATAACCTAGCGGGGTGGTCAGATACGCAGTATTTT. Protein product: CSARDNLAGWSDTQYF.